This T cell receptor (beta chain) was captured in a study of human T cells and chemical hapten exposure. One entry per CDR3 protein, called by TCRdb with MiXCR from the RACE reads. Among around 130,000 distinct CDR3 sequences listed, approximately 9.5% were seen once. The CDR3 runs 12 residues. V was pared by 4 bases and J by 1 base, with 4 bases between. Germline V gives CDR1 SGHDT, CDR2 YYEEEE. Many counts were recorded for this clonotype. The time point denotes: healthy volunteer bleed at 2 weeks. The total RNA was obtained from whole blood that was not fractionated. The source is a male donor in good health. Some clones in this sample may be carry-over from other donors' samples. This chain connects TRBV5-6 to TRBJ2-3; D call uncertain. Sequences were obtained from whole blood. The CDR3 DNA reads TGTGCCAGCAGCCTTCGCACAGATACGCAGTATTTT. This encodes CASSLRTDTQYF.